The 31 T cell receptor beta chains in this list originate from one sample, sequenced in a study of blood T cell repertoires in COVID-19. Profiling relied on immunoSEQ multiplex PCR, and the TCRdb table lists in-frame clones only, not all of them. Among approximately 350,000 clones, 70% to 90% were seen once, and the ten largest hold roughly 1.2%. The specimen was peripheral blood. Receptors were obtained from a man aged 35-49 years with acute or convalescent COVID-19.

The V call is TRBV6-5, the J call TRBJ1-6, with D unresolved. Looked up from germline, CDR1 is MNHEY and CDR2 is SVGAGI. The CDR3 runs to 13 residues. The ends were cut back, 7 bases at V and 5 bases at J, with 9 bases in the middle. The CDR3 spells CASTEADNSPLHF. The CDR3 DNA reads TGTGCCAGCACCGAGGCGGATAATTCACCCCTCCACTTT.

CDR3 protein: CASQGQVNTEAFF. The DNA for the CDR3 is TGTGCCAGCCAAGGACAGGTGAACACTGAAGCTTTCTTT. The J gene is TRBJ1-1, the V gene TRBV2; 7 nucleotides line up with TRBD1. This CDR3 comprises 13 residues. Germline V gives CDR1 SNHLY, CDR2 FYNNEI. Trimming took 8 bases from V and 0 from J; bases not matched to a gene: 3.

The CDR3 region is CASRPIGRTSGNEQFF. The DNA for the CDR3 is TGTGCCAGTAGACCAATCGGCCGGACTAGCGGCAATGAGCAGTTCTTC. The chain employs TRBV19 and TRBJ2-1, with 10 bases aligning to TRBD2. Germline trimming cut 6 bases from V and 6 bases from J; bases unmatched to any gene: 11. Looked up from germline, CDR1 is LNHDA and CDR2 is SQIVND (reference sequence). The CDR3 is 16 residues long.

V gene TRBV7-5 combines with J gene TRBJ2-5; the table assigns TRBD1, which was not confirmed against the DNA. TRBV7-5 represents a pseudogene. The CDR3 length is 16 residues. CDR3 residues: CARSLDEDRGQETQYF. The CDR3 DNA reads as TGTGCCAGAAGCTTAGACGAGGACAGGGGACAAGAGACCCAGTACTTC.

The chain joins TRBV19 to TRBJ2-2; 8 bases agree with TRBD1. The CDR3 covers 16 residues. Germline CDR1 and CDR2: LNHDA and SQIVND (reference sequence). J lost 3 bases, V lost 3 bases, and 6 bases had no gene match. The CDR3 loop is CASSITRGRDTGELFF. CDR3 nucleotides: TGTGCCAGTAGTATCACCAGGGGGCGGGACACCGGGGAGCTGTTTTTT.

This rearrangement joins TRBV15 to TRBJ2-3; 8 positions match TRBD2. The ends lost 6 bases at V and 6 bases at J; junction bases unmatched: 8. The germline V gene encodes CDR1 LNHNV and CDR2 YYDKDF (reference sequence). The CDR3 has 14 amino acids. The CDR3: CATSLSGGGDTQYF. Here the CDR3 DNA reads TGTGCCACCAGTCTGAGCGGGGGAGGGGATACGCAGTATTTT.

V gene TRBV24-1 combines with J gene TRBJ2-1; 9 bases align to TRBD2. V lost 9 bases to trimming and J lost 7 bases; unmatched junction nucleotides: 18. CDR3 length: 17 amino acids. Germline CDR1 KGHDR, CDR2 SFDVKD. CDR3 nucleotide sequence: TGTGCCACCGGAGTACGATCTAGCGGGGTATTGTCGAATGAGCAGTTCTTC. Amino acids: CATGVRSSGVLSNEQFF.

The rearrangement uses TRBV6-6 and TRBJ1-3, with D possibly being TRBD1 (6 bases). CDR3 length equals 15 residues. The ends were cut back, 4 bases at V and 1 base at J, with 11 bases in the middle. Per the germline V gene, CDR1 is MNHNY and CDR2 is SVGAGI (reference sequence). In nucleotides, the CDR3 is TGTGCCAGCAGTTTCCAGGGGCTTTCTGGAAACACCATATATTTT. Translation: CASSFQGLSGNTIYF.

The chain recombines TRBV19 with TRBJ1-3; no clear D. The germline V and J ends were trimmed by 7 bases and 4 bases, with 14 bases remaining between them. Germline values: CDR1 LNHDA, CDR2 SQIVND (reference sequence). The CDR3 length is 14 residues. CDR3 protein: CASMVSSEGNTIYF. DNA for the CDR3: TGTGCCAGTATGGTGTCGTCCGAGGGAAACACCATATATTTT.

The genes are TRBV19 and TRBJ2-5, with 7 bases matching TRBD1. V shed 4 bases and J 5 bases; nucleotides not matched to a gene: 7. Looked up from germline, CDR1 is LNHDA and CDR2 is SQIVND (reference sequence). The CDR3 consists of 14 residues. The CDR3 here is CASSTLTGDETQYF. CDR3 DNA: TGTGCCAGTAGTACCCTAACAGGGGACGAGACCCAGTACTTC.

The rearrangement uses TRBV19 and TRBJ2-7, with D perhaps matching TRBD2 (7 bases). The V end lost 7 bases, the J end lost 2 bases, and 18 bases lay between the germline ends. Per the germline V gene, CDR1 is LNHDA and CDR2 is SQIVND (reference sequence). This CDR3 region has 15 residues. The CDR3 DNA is TGTGCCAGTACCTCCTACGGCGGGGGCCCCTACGAGCAGTACTTC. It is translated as CASTSYGGGPYEQYF.

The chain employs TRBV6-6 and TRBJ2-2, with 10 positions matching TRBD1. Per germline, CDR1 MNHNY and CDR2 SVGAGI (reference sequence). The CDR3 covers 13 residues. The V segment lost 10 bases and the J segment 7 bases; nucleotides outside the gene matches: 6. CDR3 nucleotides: TGTGCCACCGGGACAGGGGTTAACGGGGAGCTGTTTTTT. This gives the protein CATGTGVNGELFF.

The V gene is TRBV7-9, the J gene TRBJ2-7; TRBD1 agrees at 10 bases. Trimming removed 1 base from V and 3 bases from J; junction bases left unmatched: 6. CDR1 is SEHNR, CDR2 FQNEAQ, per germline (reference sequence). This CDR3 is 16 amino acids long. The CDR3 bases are TGTGCCAGCAGCTTAGGAACCCGGACAGGGGGCTACGAGCAGTACTTC. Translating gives CASSLGTRTGGYEQYF.

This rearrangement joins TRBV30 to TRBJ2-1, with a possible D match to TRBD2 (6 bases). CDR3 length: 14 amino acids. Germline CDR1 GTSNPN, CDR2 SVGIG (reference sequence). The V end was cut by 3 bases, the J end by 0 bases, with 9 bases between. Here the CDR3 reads CAWRQGLSYNEQFF. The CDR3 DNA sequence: TGTGCCTGGAGGCAGGGACTCTCCTACAATGAGCAGTTCTTC.

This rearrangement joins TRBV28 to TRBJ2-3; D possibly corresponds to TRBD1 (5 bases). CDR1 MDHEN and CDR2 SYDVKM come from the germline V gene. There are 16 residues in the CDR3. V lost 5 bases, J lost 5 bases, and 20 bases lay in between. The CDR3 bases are TGTGCCAGCAGTACAAGACAGATACTCAAATTAGATACGCAGTATTTT. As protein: CASSTRQILKLDTQYF.

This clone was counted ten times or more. The CDR3 region is CASSHGQTTVHEQYF. The CDR3 DNA reads as TGCGCCAGCAGCCATGGTCAGACCACAGTCCACGAGCAGTACTTC. The chain is built from TRBV4-3 and TRBJ2-7; D is ambiguous. This CDR3 spans 15 amino acids. Trimming pared 3 bases from V and 5 bases from J, leaving 17 bases between. CDR1 is LGHNA, CDR2 YSLEER, per germline.

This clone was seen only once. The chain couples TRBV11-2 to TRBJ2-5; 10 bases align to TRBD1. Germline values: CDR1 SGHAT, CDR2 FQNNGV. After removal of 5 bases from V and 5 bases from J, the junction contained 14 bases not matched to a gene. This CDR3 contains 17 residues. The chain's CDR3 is CASSMTGGASWYETQYF. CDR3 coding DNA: TGTGCCAGCAGCATGACAGGGGGCGCGTCCTGGTATGAGACCCAGTACTTC. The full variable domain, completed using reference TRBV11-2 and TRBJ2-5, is EAGVAQSPRYKIIEKRQSVAFWCNPISGHATLYWYQQILGQGPKLLIQFQNNGVVDDSQLPKDRFSAERLKGVDSTLKIQPAKLEDSAVYLCASSMTGGASWYETQYFGPGTRLLVL.

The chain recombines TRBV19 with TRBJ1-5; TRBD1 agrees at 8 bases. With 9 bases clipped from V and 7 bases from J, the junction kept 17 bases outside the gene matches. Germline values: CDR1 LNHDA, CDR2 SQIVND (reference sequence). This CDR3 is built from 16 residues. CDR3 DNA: TGTGCCAGCACCTCCCCCTCCCAGGGGGCATGGCAGCCCCAGCATTTT. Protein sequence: CASTSPSQGAWQPQHF.

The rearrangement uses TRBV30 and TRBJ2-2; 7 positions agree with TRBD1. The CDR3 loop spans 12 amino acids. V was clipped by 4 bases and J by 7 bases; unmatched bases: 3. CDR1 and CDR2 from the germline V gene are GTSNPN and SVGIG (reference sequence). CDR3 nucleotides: TGTGCCTGGACAGGGGGTGTCGGGGAGCTGTTTTTT. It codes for CAWTGGVGELFF.

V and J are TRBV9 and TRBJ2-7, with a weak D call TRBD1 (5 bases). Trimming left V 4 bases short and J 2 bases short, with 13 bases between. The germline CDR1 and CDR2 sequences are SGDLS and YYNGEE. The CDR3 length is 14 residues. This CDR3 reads CASSTQTEPYEQYF. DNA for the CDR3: TGTGCCAGCAGCACACAGACAGAGCCCTACGAGCAGTACTTC.

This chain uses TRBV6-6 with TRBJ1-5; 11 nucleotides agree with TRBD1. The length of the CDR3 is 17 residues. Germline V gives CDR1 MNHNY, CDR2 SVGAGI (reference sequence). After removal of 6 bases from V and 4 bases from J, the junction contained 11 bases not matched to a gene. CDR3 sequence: CASSRAGTGGSNQPQHF. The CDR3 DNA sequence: TGTGCCAGCAGCCGAGCCGGGACAGGGGGATCAAATCAGCCCCAGCATTTT.

DNA for the CDR3: TGTGCCTGGAGTTCTCTCGGACAGGGCGTTCAGCCCCAGCATTTT. Amino acid sequence: CAWSSLGQGVQPQHF. V gene TRBV30 combines with J gene TRBJ1-5, with 8 bases identical to TRBD1. The CDR3 runs to 15 residues. Looked up from germline, CDR1 is GTSNPN and CDR2 is SVGIG (reference sequence). The junction had 9 bases not matched to a gene; V was cut back by 2 bases and J by 6 bases.

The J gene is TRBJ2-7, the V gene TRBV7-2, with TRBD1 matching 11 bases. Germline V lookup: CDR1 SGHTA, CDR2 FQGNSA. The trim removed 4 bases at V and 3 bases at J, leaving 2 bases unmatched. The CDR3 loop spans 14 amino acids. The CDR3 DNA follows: TGTGCCAGCAGCTGGGGGACAGGGGGCTACGAGCAGTACTTC. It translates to CASSWGTGGYEQYF. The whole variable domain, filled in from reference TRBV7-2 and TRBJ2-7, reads GAGVSQSPSNKVTEKGKDVELRCDPISGHTALYWYRQSLGQGLEFLIYFQGNSAPDKSGLPSDRFSAERTGGSVSTLTIQRTQQEDSAVYLCASSWGTGGYEQYFGPGTRLTVT.

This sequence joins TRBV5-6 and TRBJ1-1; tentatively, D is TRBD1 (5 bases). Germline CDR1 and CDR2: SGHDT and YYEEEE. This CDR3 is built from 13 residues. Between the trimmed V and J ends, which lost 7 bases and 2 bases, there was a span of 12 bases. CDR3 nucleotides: TGTGCCAGCGAGGGGACTCCTAACACTGAAGCTTTCTTT. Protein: CASEGTPNTEAFF.

The CDR3 protein is CATAQGVSGELFF. The DNA for the CDR3 is TGCGCCACCGCCCAGGGGGTCAGCGGGGAGCTGTTTTTT. The chain uses TRBV10-1 and TRBJ2-2, with 7 bases aligning to TRBD1. The CDR3 is made up of 13 amino acids. Looked up from germline, CDR1 is WNHNN and CDR2 is SYGVQD (reference sequence). J was trimmed by 7 bases and V by 10 bases; bases with no gene match: 9.

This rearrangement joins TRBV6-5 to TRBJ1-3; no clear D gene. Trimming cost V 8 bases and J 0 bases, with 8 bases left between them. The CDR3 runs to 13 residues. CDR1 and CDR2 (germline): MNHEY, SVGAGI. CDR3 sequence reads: CASHEGSGNTIYF. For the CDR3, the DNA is TGTGCCAGCCACGAGGGCTCTGGAAACACCATATATTTT.

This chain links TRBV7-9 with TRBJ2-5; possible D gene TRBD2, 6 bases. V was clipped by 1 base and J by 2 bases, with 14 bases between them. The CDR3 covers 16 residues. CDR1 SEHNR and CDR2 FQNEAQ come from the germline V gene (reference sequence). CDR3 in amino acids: CASSLEPGDPQETQYF. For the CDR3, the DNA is TGTGCCAGCAGCTTAGAACCGGGGGATCCGCAAGAGACCCAGTACTTC.

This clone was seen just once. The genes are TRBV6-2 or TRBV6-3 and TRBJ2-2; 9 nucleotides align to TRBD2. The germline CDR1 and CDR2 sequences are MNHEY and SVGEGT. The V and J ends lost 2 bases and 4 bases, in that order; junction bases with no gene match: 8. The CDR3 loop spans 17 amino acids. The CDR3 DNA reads TGTGCCAGCAGTTACCCGCGGGGGGGCCAGCCCACCGGGGAGCTGTTTTTT. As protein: CASSYPRGGQPTGELFF.

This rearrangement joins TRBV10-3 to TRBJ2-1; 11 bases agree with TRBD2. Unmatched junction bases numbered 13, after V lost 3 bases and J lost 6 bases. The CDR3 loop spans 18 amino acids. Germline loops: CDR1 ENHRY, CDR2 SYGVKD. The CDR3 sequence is CAISDNLVGSGGANEQFF. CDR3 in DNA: TGTGCCATCAGTGACAACCTCGTGGGTAGCGGGGGGGCCAATGAGCAGTTCTTC.

The CDR3 sequence is CASRRGLAKYEQYF. CDR3 sequence (DNA): TGTGCCAGTAGGCGAGGACTAGCAAAGTACGAGCAGTACTTC. The chain joins TRBV19 to TRBJ2-7; 8 positions agree with TRBD2. The length of the CDR3 is 14 residues. V lost 6 bases and J lost 4; bases outside the gene matches: 8. Germline CDR1 reads LNHDA; CDR2 reads SQIVND (reference sequence).

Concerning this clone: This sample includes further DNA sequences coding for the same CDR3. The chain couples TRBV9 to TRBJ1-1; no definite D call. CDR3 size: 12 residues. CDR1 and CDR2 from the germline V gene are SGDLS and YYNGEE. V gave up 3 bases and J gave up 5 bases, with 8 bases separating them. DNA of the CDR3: TGTGCCAGCAGCGGCGGAGGGACTGAAGCTTTCTTT. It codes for CASSGGGTEAFF.